These 28 T cell receptor beta chains share one sample of origin, sequenced in a study of T cell responses to AZD1222 COVID-19 vaccine. Using immunoSEQ multiplex PCR, the repertoire was profiled, and TCRdb retains in-frame clones only, with some absent. Found here are about 91,000 clones, 70% to 90% of them singletons; the top ten hold 15% to 20%. Sequencing was performed on peripheral blood, taken on day 0 of AZD1222 vaccination. Receptors were obtained from an adult in good health.

This chain joins TRBV29-1 and TRBJ2-7, with TRBD1 matching over 8 bases. The length of the CDR3 is 14 residues. V dropped 6 bases and J dropped 0; count of bases not matched to a gene: 7. CDR1 is SQVTM, CDR2 ANQGSEA, per germline. The CDR3 DNA follows: TGCAGCGTGACCAGGGGGCCTAGCTCCTACGAGCAGTACTTC. This encodes CSVTRGPSSYEQYF.

The chain has TRBV4-3 and TRBJ1-3, with TRBD1 identical over 8 bases. The length of the CDR3 is 18 residues. Germline loops: CDR1 LGHNA, CDR2 YSLEER. The junction had 13 bases not matched to a gene; V was cut back by 4 bases and J by 2 bases. The CDR3 reads CASSRTSTGTGTGNTIYF. CDR3 coding DNA: TGCGCCAGCAGCCGAACTTCAACCGGGACAGGTACTGGAAACACCATATATTTT.

This sequence joins TRBV7-9 and TRBJ1-1; 7 bases match TRBD1. V gave up 3 bases and J gave up 0 bases; unmatched junction bases: 1. The germline V gene has CDR1 SEHNR and CDR2 FQNEAQ (reference sequence). The CDR3 sequence is 14 residues long. The CDR3 loop is CASSFQGVNTEAFF. The DNA of the CDR3 is TGTGCCAGCAGCTTCCAGGGGGTGAACACTGAAGCTTTCTTT.

This clone was counted once. This chain uses TRBV6-5 with TRBJ2-1, with 10 bases identical to TRBD2. V gave up 6 bases and J gave up 6 bases; unmatched junction bases: 5. The CDR3 runs 14 residues. CDR1 and CDR2 (germline): MNHEY, SVGAGI. This CDR3 is CASRQREGGNEQFF. The CDR3 nucleotides are TGTGCCAGCAGACAGCGGGAGGGAGGCAATGAGCAGTTCTTC.

The chain combines TRBV27 with TRBJ2-4; TRBD2 might be the D (6 bases). V lost 6 bases and J lost 7, with 16 bases in between. The germline gives CDR1 MNHEY, CDR2 SMNVEV (reference sequence). The CDR3 runs 14 residues. The CDR3: CASSRAGLGNIQYF. The CDR3 DNA reads as TGTGCCAGCAGCCGGGCGGGGTTAGGGAACATTCAGTACTTC.

J is TRBJ2-1 and V is TRBV3-1 (or the pseudogene TRBV3-2), with D tentatively TRBD2 (6 bases). V shed 1 base and J shed 6 bases, with 13 bases lying between them. The CDR3 totals 15 residues. Germline CDR1 reads LGHDT; CDR2 reads YNNKEL (reference sequence). The CDR3 DNA follows: TGTGCCAGCAGCCAAGTTGGGACTCCCCTCAATGAGCAGTTCTTC. Translated, it gives CASSQVGTPLNEQFF.

The genes are TRBV3-1 (or the pseudogene TRBV3-2) and TRBJ2-1; D is unresolved. V was cut by 0 bases and J by 3 bases, with 3 bases left in between. The V gene's germline CDR1 is LGHDT and CDR2 YNNKEL (reference sequence). The CDR3 totals 13 residues. The CDR3 nucleotides read TGTGCCAGCAGCCAAGACAACTACAATGAGCAGTTCTTC. Translated, it gives CASSQDNYNEQFF.

CDR3 coding DNA: TGTGCCACCAGCAGAGAGCTGAATGCTCTCTCTGGAAACACCATATATTTT. Protein sequence: CATSRELNALSGNTIYF. The chain is built from TRBV15 and TRBJ1-3; D is uncertain. Trimming shortened V by 0 bases and J by 0 bases, and 12 bases separated the two germline ends. Germline V lookup: CDR1 LNHNV, CDR2 YYDKDF (reference sequence). There are 17 residues in the CDR3.

CDR3 residues: CASGRATVNTEAFF. The CDR3 DNA is TGTGCCAGCGGCCGTGCGACAGTGAACACTGAAGCTTTCTTT. The chain has TRBV6-5 and TRBJ1-1; TRBD1 might be the D (5 bases). V lost 8 bases to trimming and J lost 0 bases, with 13 bases between them. Germline CDR1 is MNHEY and CDR2 is SVGAGI. CDR3 size: 14 residues.

V is TRBV27 and J is TRBJ2-7; no reliable D call. This CDR3 has 16 residues. CDR1 and CDR2 (germline): MNHEY, SMNVEV (reference sequence). V lost 5 bases and J lost 2, with 19 bases in between. CDR3 sequence (DNA): TGTGCCAGCAGTACAAAGGGATCTGTGGACCCCTACGAGCAGTACTTC. Its translation is CASSTKGSVDPYEQYF.

This CDR3 reads CASSQWSLNTGELFF. CDR3 sequence (DNA): TGTGCCAGCAGCCAGTGGTCTTTGAACACCGGGGAGCTGTTTTTT. V usage is TRBV7-2 and J usage is TRBJ2-2; D is unclear. The V and J ends lost 5 bases and 1 base respectively, with 11 bases between them. The length of the CDR3 is 15 residues. Germline values: CDR1 SGHTA, CDR2 FQGNSA. Full variable domain (rest looked up from reference TRBV7-2 and TRBJ2-2): GAGVSQSPSNKVTEKGKDVELRCDPISGHTALYWYRQSLGQGLEFLIYFQGNSAPDKSGLPSDRFSAERTGGSVSTLTIQRTQQEDSAVYLCASSQWSLNTGELFFGEGSRLTVL.

J is TRBJ2-7 and V is TRBV19; D call uncertain. Trimming removed 6 bases at V and 2 bases at J, with 14 bases between. Germline V gene lookup returns CDR1 LNHDA and CDR2 SQIVND (reference sequence). This CDR3 is 14 amino acids long. CDR3 protein: CASSPLDHTYEQYF. In DNA, the CDR3 is TGTGCCAGTAGCCCCCTTGACCACACCTACGAGCAGTACTTC.

The chain has TRBV3-1 (or the pseudogene TRBV3-2) and TRBJ1-3; weak D call: TRBD1 (6 bases). The CDR3 covers 12 residues. Trimming shortened V by 8 bases and J by 8 bases, and 13 bases separated the two germline ends. Germline loops: CDR1 LGHDT, CDR2 YNNKEL (reference sequence). The CDR3 is CASLGGGDTIYF. CDR3 coding DNA: TGTGCCAGCCTTGGGGGCGGGGACACCATATATTTT.

This clone appeared a single time. The chain uses TRBV10-3 and TRBJ2-3, with 7 bases lining up with TRBD2. V shed 5 bases and J 1 base; nucleotides not matched to a gene: 3. Germline CDR1 and CDR2: ENHRY and SYGVKD. The CDR3 has 14 residues. The CDR3 region is CAISRGDGTDTQYF. The CDR3 DNA is TGTGCCATCAGTCGGGGGGACGGCACAGATACGCAGTATTTT.

The rearrangement links TRBV18 to TRBJ2-1; 8 bases fit TRBD2. Germline lookup yields CDR1 KGHSH and CDR2 LQKENI. The CDR3 is 13 amino acids. V lost 3 bases and J lost 10; bases outside the gene matches: 5. The CDR3, as DNA: TGTGCCAGCTCACCCCCATTAGCGGGGGAGCAGTTCTTC. Translating it yields CASSPPLAGEQFF.

In its sample, this clone was seen once. The rearrangement uses TRBV2 and TRBJ1-2; unclear D gene. The germline gives CDR1 SNHLY, CDR2 FYNNEI. This CDR3 has 12 amino acids. Trimming pared 11 bases from V and 0 bases from J, leaving 10 bases between. The CDR3 loop reads CASLAANYGYTF. The DNA of the CDR3 is TGTGCCTCCCTGGCGGCTAACTATGGCTACACCTTC.

The genes are TRBV18 and TRBJ2-1; 7 bases fit TRBD2. Germline V gives CDR1 KGHSH, CDR2 LQKENI. V lost 6 bases and J lost 10; bases outside the gene matches: 12. The CDR3 has 14 residues. DNA for the CDR3: TGTGCCAGCTCCCTACGGGAGGAAGGCGGAGAGCAGTTCTTC. It encodes CASSLREEGGEQFF.

J is TRBJ2-7 and V is TRBV6-7; no reliable D call. TRBV6-7 is recorded as an ORF, its role being uncertain. The CDR3 has 14 amino acids. Trimming cost V 0 bases and J 1 base, with 7 bases left between them. The CDR3 bases are TGTGCCAGCAGTTACTCGGTGCGGTCCTACGAGCAGTACTTC. Translated: CASSYSVRSYEQYF.

The J gene is TRBJ1-5, the V gene TRBV18, with 10 bases aligning to TRBD1. The V gene's germline CDR1 is KGHSH and CDR2 LQKENI. This CDR3 region has 16 residues. The J segment lost 6 bases and the V segment lost 4 bases, leaving 9 bases of the junction unmatched. In DNA form, the CDR3 reads TGTGCCAGCTCACTCCTCCCGACAGGGGGCAGTCAGCCCCAGCATTTT. It yields the protein CASSLLPTGGSQPQHF.

This rearrangement joins TRBV6-4 to TRBJ1-6, with unresolved D. With 3 bases removed from V and 8 bases from J, the gap between germline ends came to 8 bases. In germline, CDR1 is MRHNA, CDR2 SNTAGT. This CDR3 has 13 residues. This CDR3 reads CASSEVRDSPLHF. Written as DNA, the CDR3 is TGTGCCAGCAGTGAAGTGAGGGATTCACCCCTCCACTTT.

The chain joins TRBV10-3 to TRBJ1-6; a possible D gene is TRBD1 (5 bases). V was pared by 0 bases and J by 5 bases, with 8 bases between. Germline V gene data show CDR1 as ENHRY and CDR2 as SYGVKD. The CDR3 is 15 amino acids. The DNA of the CDR3 is TGTGCCATCAGTGAGTCCGTGGGACATAATTCACCCCTCCACTTT. It translates to CAISESVGHNSPLHF.

In this sample, this clone is hyperexpanded. The chain has TRBV19 and TRBJ1-2, with a tentative D call TRBD1 (5 bases). CDR3 length equals 13 residues. Deletions cut 3 bases from V and 8 bases from J, with 13 bases between. Germline assignment: CDR1 LNHDA and CDR2 SQIVND (reference sequence). As DNA, the CDR3 is TGTGCCAGTAGTATTGGGGCGGCCTTAGGCTACACCTTC. Translation: CASSIGAALGYTF.

The rearrangement joins TRBV5-1 to TRBJ2-5; TRBD1 aligns across 9 bases. The length of the CDR3 is 16 residues. Germline lookup yields CDR1 SGHRS and CDR2 YFSETQ. V shed 0 bases, J shed 2 bases, and the junction held 5 bases outside the gene matches. CDR3 region: CASSLGLGQGQETQYF. The CDR3 region has the DNA TGCGCCAGCAGCTTGGGCCTCGGACAGGGGCAAGAGACCCAGTACTTC.

The chain recombines TRBV9 with TRBJ2-3, with a weak D call TRBD2 (6 bases). There are 16 residues in the CDR3. V gave up 4 bases and J gave up 1 base, with 16 bases separating them. Germline V gene sequence: CDR1 SGDLS, CDR2 YYNGEE. The CDR3: CASSSRFSGRTDTQYF. The CDR3 DNA is TGTGCCAGCAGCTCCCGCTTTAGCGGCCGCACAGATACGCAGTATTTT.

The genes are TRBV4-3 and TRBJ2-3, with 8 positions matching TRBD2. Germline V gene lookup returns CDR1 LGHNA and CDR2 YSLEER. The CDR3 totals 15 residues. J lost 1 base, V lost 4 bases, and 4 bases had no gene match. The CDR3 sequence: CASSLRRGGTDTQYF. DNA of the CDR3: TGCGCCAGCAGCCTAAGGCGGGGGGGCACAGATACGCAGTATTTT.

The J gene is TRBJ2-3, the V gene TRBV5-1, with a possible D match to TRBD2 (6 bases). The V gene's germline CDR1 is SGHRS and CDR2 YFSETQ. Trimming removed 2 bases at V and 3 bases at J, with 13 bases between. The CDR3 runs 15 residues. The CDR3 DNA follows: TGCGCCAGCAGCTTTAATAGCGGAGATACAGATACGCAGTATTTT. The encoded protein is CASSFNSGDTDTQYF.

V is TRBV27 and J is TRBJ2-7; 10 bases line up with TRBD1. The CDR3 spans 16 residues. After removal of 8 bases from V and 5 bases from J, the junction contained 15 bases not matched to a gene. The germline CDR1 and CDR2 sequences are MNHEY and SMNVEV (reference sequence). CDR3 in amino acids: CASVSRQGALYHEQYF. The CDR3 DNA sequence: TGTGCCAGCGTGTCCCGACAGGGGGCGTTATATCACGAGCAGTACTTC.

This chain uses TRBV4-3 with TRBJ2-5, with D perhaps given as TRBD1 or TRBD2 (6 bases each). The ends were cut back, 0 bases at V and 5 bases at J, with 13 bases in the middle. CDR3 length equals 15 residues. Germline CDR1 and CDR2: LGHNA and YSLEER. Here the CDR3 DNA reads TGCGCCAGCAGCCAAGAGAGGGGGGCGAGTGAGACCCAGTACTTC. This codes for CASSQERGASETQYF.